These T cell receptor beta chains were read from a single sample in a study of cytomegalovirus exposure and HLA in healthy donors. The method was immunoSEQ multiplex PCR; TCRdb's version includes in-frame clones alone and lacks a portion of them. Here the sample spans about 110,000 clones, under 85% being singletons. The sequenced sample consisted of PBMCs. These receptors all come from a man aged 18 to 30 in good health and CMV-seronegative. The CDR3 runs from the conserved cysteine through the conserved F or W. Each record gives: CDR3 DNA, CDR3 protein, V gene, D gene, clone size, J gene. D genes are given only for firm matches. Rows give clone size only sometimes, using once, few, many, or a class for an expanded clone.

TGTGCCAGCAGTTCACAGCCCCACCAAGAGACCCAGTACTTC CASSSQPHQETQYF TRBV6-1 . . TRBJ2-5
TGTGCCAGCAGCTGGACAGGTGAAAAACTGTTTTTT CASSWTGEKLFF TRBV7-2 TRBD1 . TRBJ1-4
TGTGCCAGCAGCCTGGGACAGGGGCTAAACCGGCCGCATGAGCAGTTCTTC CASSLGQGLNRPHEQFF TRBV11-3 TRBD1 . TRBJ2-1
TGTGCCAGCAGCGTAGGGGGTAGCGGGATCTACAATGAGCAGTTCTTC CASSVGGSGIYNEQFF TRBV9 TRBD2 . TRBJ2-1
TGTGCCAGCAGTGAAGGACAGGGGCACTATGGCTACACCTTC CASSEGQGHYGYTF TRBV6-1 TRBD1 . TRBJ1-2
TGTGCCAGCAGCGGCGCGGCGGTGGGCTACAATGAGCAGTTCTTC CASSGAAVGYNEQFF TRBV9 . . TRBJ2-1
TGTGCCAGCAGGACGACCGGGATCTCTACTTGGGGCGAGCAGTACTTC CASRTTGISTWGEQYF TRBV28 . . TRBJ2-7
TGCGCCAGCAGCTCGGGGTCTGGAAACACCATATATTTT CASSSGSGNTIYF TRBV5-1 . few TRBJ1-3
TGTGCCAGCAGTTCCAGCGGGAGGCTTCTCGAGTTCTTC CASSSSGRLLEFF TRBV6-6 TRBD2 . TRBJ2-1
TGTGCCAGTAGTTTATCAGATACGCAGTATTTT CASSLSDTQYF TRBV19 . . TRBJ2-3
TGCGCCAGAGGTAGCGGGAGGGGGTACAATGAGCAGTTCTTC CARGSGRGYNEQFF TRBV4-1 TRBD2 . TRBJ2-1
TGTGCCAGCAGTGCGGGGGCCTACGAGCAGTACTTC CASSAGAYEQYF TRBV5-6 TRBD2 . TRBJ2-7
TGTGCCAGCAGGATTGGACAGGGGAATGAAAAACTGTTTTTT CASRIGQGNEKLFF TRBV28 TRBD1 . TRBJ1-4
TGTGCCAGCAGCCCAAGACAGAGCTCTGGAAACACCATATATTTT CASSPRQSSGNTIYF TRBV9 . once TRBJ1-3
TGTGCCAGCAGCTCGACATGGATCTATGGCTACACCTTC CASSSTWIYGYTF TRBV27 . . TRBJ1-2
TGTGCCAGCAGTTATTCTGAGGGCAGCTATGGCTACACCTTC CASSYSEGSYGYTF TRBV6-6 . . TRBJ1-2
TGTGCCAGCCTGGGCCCCTCCGGGGCCAACGTCCTGACTTTC CASLGPSGANVLTF TRBV6-1 . . TRBJ2-6
TGTGCCAGCAGGGATCACATCAATGGGGGCCATGGCTACACCTTC CASRDHINGGHGYTF TRBV6-5 . . TRBJ1-2
TGTGCCAGCAGTTCTCGGGGACAGGGACACACCATATATTTT CASSSRGQGHTIYF TRBV6-5 TRBD1 . TRBJ1-3
TGTGCCAGCAGCTTAGACAGTTCCCCTTCACCCCTCCACTTT CASSLDSSPSPLHF TRBV9 . few TRBJ1-6
TGCGCCAGCAGCCAACAACTAGCGGGAGTTTACGAGCAGTACTTC CASSQQLAGVYEQYF TRBV4-3 TRBD2 . TRBJ2-7
TGTGCCAGCAGCCCGAGACGCCTAGCGGGAGTAACAGATACGCAGTATTTT CASSPRRLAGVTDTQYF TRBV7-2 TRBD2 once TRBJ2-3
TGTGCCAGCAGACAGGACGGAACGACGCAGTATTTT CASRQDGTTQYF TRBV11-2 . once TRBJ2-3
TGCGCCAGCTACCTCGGGACTAGATTCACCGGGGAGCTGTTTTTT CASYLGTRFTGELFF TRBV5-1 TRBD2 . TRBJ2-2
TGTGCCAGCAGTTTCTCTTATCTAGCGGGAGTAGACGAGCAGTACTTC CASSFSYLAGVDEQYF TRBV28 TRBD2 . TRBJ2-7
TGTGCCAGCAGTGTAACAGGTGGCTACTCCTACGAGCAGTACTTC CASSVTGGYSYEQYF TRBV27 . . TRBJ2-7
TGTGCCAGCAGAGGACTAGCGGGAGTGGTTGAGCAGTTCTTC CASRGLAGVVEQFF TRBV27 TRBD2 . TRBJ2-1
TGTGCCAGCTCTCTCGGGAAAAGGACAGCCCACGAGCAGTACTTC CASSLGKRTAHEQYF TRBV7-9 . . TRBJ2-7
TGTTCCAGCAGCTTAGAAGTCTCTAGCGGGGGCACAGATACGCAGTATTTT CSSSLEVSSGGTDTQYF TRBV7-9 TRBD2 . TRBJ2-3
TGTGCCATCAGTGAGCCTAAGACAGGGGGTCTGGCTGGAAACACCATATATTTT CAISEPKTGGLAGNTIYF TRBV10-3 TRBD1 . TRBJ1-3
TGTGCCAGCAAGTCAGGGCGGACTGAAGCTTTCTTT CASKSGRTEAFF TRBV7-9 . . TRBJ1-1
TGTGCCAGCAGCCACCGGACTTTTAGCACAGATACGCAGTATTTT CASSHRTFSTDTQYF TRBV11-2 . . TRBJ2-3
TGTGCCAGCAGTTCAGGGGATGGCTACACCTTC CASSSGDGYTF TRBV6-1 . few TRBJ1-2
TGCGCCAGCAGCCAAGATCCGGACTCCACGGATACGCAGTATTTT CASSQDPDSTDTQYF TRBV4-3 . once TRBJ2-3
TGTGCCAGCAGCTTAGGGACTAGCGGGAGAGAGACCCAGTACTTC CASSLGTSGRETQYF TRBV7-3 TRBD2 . TRBJ2-5
TGTGCCAGCTCACCACTGTCTGCTTGGACAGGGAAGGCCGAGCAGTACTTC CASSPLSAWTGKAEQYF TRBV18 TRBD1 . TRBJ2-7